This passage covers 27 T cell receptor beta chains from one sample sequenced in a study of T cells in Graves' hyperthyroidism and ophthalmopathy. RNA transcripts were the template for amplifying TCR beta CDR3 regions. HTBI primers were used for first-round RT-PCR of the TCR CDR3. TCRdb processed the multiplex PCR reads anew with MiXCR; each CDR3 protein has one entry. This table holds about 690,000 distinct CDR3 sequences, 17% found once. Sequencing was done on a sample of blood. The receptors here all came from a man between 45 and 60 years old with Graves' hyperthyroidism.

This clonotype was counted at least ten times. The chain carries TRBV11-2 and TRBJ2-7, with TRBD2 matching over 8 bases. The V gene end was trimmed by 3 bases and the J gene end by 2 bases; junction bases not matched to a gene: 3. This CDR3 has 14 residues. Germline values: CDR1 SGHAT, CDR2 FQNNGV. CDR3 sequence reads: CASSFSGDAYEQYF. The CDR3, as DNA: TGTGCCAGCAGCTTTAGCGGGGACGCCTACGAGCAGTACTTC.

In its sample, this clonotype was seen many times. The DNA for the CDR3 is TGTGCCAGCAGCTTACAGCACAGGGACCACTACGAGCAGTACTTC. It encodes CASSLQHRDHYEQYF. The chain employs TRBV7-9 and TRBJ2-7; maybe TRBD1 (6 bases). CDR1 SEHNR and CDR2 FQNEAQ come from the germline V gene (reference sequence). The CDR3 consists of 15 residues. V dropped 2 bases and J dropped 3 bases, with 14 bases sitting between them. Drawing the rest from reference TRBV7-9 and TRBJ2-7, the complete variable domain is DTGVSQNPRHKITKRGQNVTFRCDPISEHNRLYWYRQTLGQGPEFLTYFQNEAQLEKSRLLSDRFSAERPKGSFSTLEIQRTEQGDSAMYLCASSLQHRDHYEQYFGPGTRLTVT.

As concerns this clonotype: Germline is not matched at one junction end, which may reflect a read error. The rearrangement uses TRBV19 and TRBJ2-5, with a weak D call TRBD1 (6 bases). Germline V CDR1 and CDR2: LNHDA, SQIVND (reference sequence). The CDR3 covers 16 residues. The CDR3 bases are TGTGCCAGTAGTATATCCCCAGGGGTCCTCCAAGAGACCGAGTACTTC. This gives the protein CASSISPGVLQETEYF.

This clonotype came up many times. The chain is built from TRBV10-3 and TRBJ1-2; D is uncertain. The germline V gene has CDR1 ENHRY and CDR2 SYGVKD. Trimming removed 9 bases at V and 0 bases at J, with 11 bases between. CDR3 length equals 13 residues. The CDR3 DNA reads TGTGCCATGGGTGACACGACTAACTATGGCTACACCTTC. Encoded protein: CAMGDTTNYGYTF.

Ten or more counts support this clonotype. The J gene is TRBJ1-1, the V gene TRBV27, with 8 nucleotides matching TRBD1. Germline CDR1 is MNHEY and CDR2 is SMNVEV (reference sequence). J gave up 0 bases and V 4 bases, and 7 bases lay outside the gene matches. The length of the CDR3 is 16 residues. The CDR3 DNA is TGTGCCAGCAGTTCAAGACAGGGGTCAATGAACACTGAAGCTTTCTTT. Translated, it gives CASSSRQGSMNTEAFF.

This rearrangement joins TRBV28 to TRBJ2-1; D is unclear. V was pared by 2 bases and J by 15 bases, with 11 bases between. The CDR3 is made up of 11 amino acids. The germline V gene has CDR1 MDHEN and CDR2 SYDVKM. The CDR3 loop reads CASSLGIRRFF. The CDR3 DNA reads TGTGCCAGCAGTTTAGGGATCCGGCGGTTCTTC.

V gene TRBV12-3 or TRBV12-4 combines with J gene TRBJ1-1; no clear D gene. V was shortened by 8 bases and J by 0 bases, with 7 bases between the two germline ends. The CDR3 is 12 residues long. The DNA of the CDR3 is TGTGCCAGCGGTATCTTGAACACTGAAGCTTTCTTT. Residues: CASGILNTEAFF.

This clonotype was observed many times. The chain uses TRBV6-1 and TRBJ2-2; 9 positions agree with TRBD2. With V trimmed by 2 bases and J by 0 bases, 16 bases remained unmatched. This CDR3 has 21 amino acids. Germline CDR1 MNHNS, CDR2 SASEGT. The CDR3 DNA reads as TGTGCCAGCAGTGAAAGCAGGAGTTGGCGCGGGAGGGTAGCGAACACCGGGGAGCTGTTTTTT. It encodes CASSESRSWRGRVANTGELFF.

This clonotype came up many times. V and J are TRBV12-3 or TRBV12-4 and TRBJ2-5; D call uncertain. The CDR3 is 14 residues long. Trimming pared 6 bases from V and 5 bases from J, leaving 16 bases between. The CDR3 here is CASSLVSSVETQYF. The CDR3 DNA follows: TGTGCCAGCAGCCTCGTGAGTTCAGTGGAGACCCAGTACTTC.

This clonotype was recorded many times. The chain has TRBV6-2 or TRBV6-3 and TRBJ2-7; the D gene could be TRBD1 or TRBD2 (5 bases each). This CDR3 spans 14 amino acids. Trimming stripped 5 bases from V and 1 base from J, with 12 bases between. Germline V gene data show CDR1 as MNHEY and CDR2 as SVGEGT. This chain's CDR3 is CASSVTGLSYEQYF. The CDR3 bases are TGTGCCAGCAGTGTTACAGGACTGTCCTACGAGCAGTACTTC.

Many counts were recorded for this clonotype. The gene calls are TRBV11-3 and TRBJ1-1; D is undetermined. Germline CDR1 SGHNT, CDR2 YENEEA. The CDR3 runs to 13 residues. Trimming cost V 1 base and J 6 bases, with 9 bases left between them. The CDR3 loop reads CASSLAVESEAFF. CDR3 bases: TGTGCCAGCAGCTTAGCCGTGGAGTCTGAAGCTTTCTTT.

This clonotype was picked up a small number of times. The chain has TRBV12-5 and TRBJ2-7; D remains ambiguous. V was shortened by 1 base and J by 3 bases, with 4 bases between the two germline ends. The CDR3 sequence is 12 residues long. Germline CDR1 reads LGHNT; CDR2 reads FRNRAP. This CDR3 reads CASGLGFYEQYF. In DNA form, the CDR3 reads TGTGCTAGTGGTTTGGGTTTCTACGAGCAGTACTTC.

This clonotype was seen repeatedly, ten times or more. The chain combines TRBV19 with TRBJ2-5; tentatively, D is TRBD1 (6 bases). CDR3 size: 14 residues. The germline gives CDR1 LNHDA, CDR2 SQIVND (reference sequence). With 9 bases removed from V and 2 bases from J, the gap between germline ends came to 16 bases. The CDR3: CASAQGHRQETQYF. As DNA, the CDR3 is TGTGCCAGCGCTCAGGGACACCGACAAGAGACCCAGTACTTC.

In this sample, this clonotype turned up a few times. CDR3: CASSQAGGPGELFF. CDR3 nucleotide sequence: TGTGCCAGCAGCCAGGCCGGGGGTCCGGGGGAGCTGTTTTTT. The rearrangement links TRBV3-1 to TRBJ2-2, with a weak D call TRBD2 (6 bases). Germline-derived CDR1 and CDR2 are LGHDT and YNNKEL (reference sequence). The ends were cut back, 3 bases at V and 8 bases at J, with 13 bases in the middle. CDR3 length: 14 residues.

V usage is TRBV7-2 and J usage is TRBJ1-1; D is ambiguous. Germline CDR1 and CDR2: SGHTA and FQGNSA. This CDR3 spans 20 amino acids. Trimming left V 4 bases short and J 3 bases short, with 30 bases between. The CDR3, as DNA: TGTGCCAGCAGCTCTCCCATCTGGATAGGGCGGTTATTTGGGGACACTGAAGCTTTCTTT. It yields the protein CASSSPIWIGRLFGDTEAFF.

In this sample, this clonotype turned up a few times. The junction shows a germline mismatch at one end, possibly a read error. The rearrangement links TRBV4-1 to TRBJ2-3; perhaps D is TRBD1 or TRBD2 (8 bases each). The CDR3 sequence is 15 residues long. Germline loops: CDR1 MGHRA, CDR2 YSYEKL. CDR3 in amino acids: CAGSQVAGQADTQYF. In nucleotides, the CDR3 is TGCGCCGGCAGCCAAGTAGCGGGACAGGCAGATACGCAGTATTTT.

The V and J genes are TRBV3-1 and TRBJ1-2; D unclear. V gave up 0 bases and J gave up 2 bases, with 7 bases separating them. This CDR3 spans 14 amino acids. Germline values: CDR1 LGHDT, CDR2 YNNKEL (reference sequence). As DNA, the CDR3 is TGTGCCAGCAGCCAAGATCAGGAAAACTATGGCTACACCTTC. As protein: CASSQDQENYGYTF.

CDR3 nucleotides: TGCAGTGCTAACCGGGGAACTAGCGGGAGCTCCTACAATGAGCAGTTCTTC. Its protein product is CSANRGTSGSSYNEQFF. This chain uses TRBV20-1 with TRBJ2-1, with 11 bases matching TRBD2. The germline CDR1 and CDR2 sequences are DFQATT and SNEGSKA (reference sequence). V trimming: 4 bases; J trimming: 0 bases; junction bases outside the gene matches: 8. This CDR3 region has 17 residues.

This clonotype was found many times. CDR3 sequence: CASSLRDSRTYNNEQFF. The CDR3 DNA sequence: TGTGCCAGCAGCTTAAGGGACTCGCGAACCTACAACAATGAGCAGTTCTTC. This chain uses TRBV7-2 with TRBJ2-1; TRBD2 is a possible D gene (6 bases). The CDR3 runs 17 residues. Per the germline V gene, CDR1 is SGHTA and CDR2 is FQGNSA. Deletions cut 2 bases from V and 5 bases from J, with 19 bases between.

The V call is TRBV4-1, the J call TRBJ2-7; no firm D call. V was trimmed by 1 base and J by 6 bases, leaving 28 bases between them. Germline V lookup: CDR1 MGHRA, CDR2 YSYEKL. This CDR3 contains 19 residues. The CDR3 reads CASSQVFLGKARTPSEQYF. CDR3 in DNA: TGCGCCAGCAGCCAAGTTTTTCTCGGAAAGGCGAGGACCCCTTCCGAGCAGTACTTC.

This clonotype was counted many times. The chain employs TRBV28 and TRBJ1-1; a weak D match, TRBD1 (5 bases). The CDR3 has 14 amino acids. Trimming cost V 8 bases and J 1 base, with 14 bases left between them. Germline V gene data show CDR1 as MDHEN and CDR2 as SYDVKM. Here the CDR3 reads CASGSYDRNTEAFF. Written as DNA, the CDR3 is TGTGCCAGCGGGAGTTATGACAGGAACACTGAAGCTTTCTTT.

This chain links TRBV5-8 with TRBJ1-1; a possible D gene is TRBD1 (6 bases). CDR1 and CDR2 (germline): SGHTS, YDEGEE. V dropped 4 bases and J dropped 1 base, with 11 bases sitting between them. The CDR3 is made up of 14 amino acids. CDR3 coding DNA: TGTGCCAGCAGCGGGGGACAACGGAACACTGAAGCTTTCTTT. Encoded protein: CASSGGQRNTEAFF.

This clonotype occurred a few times. A much bigger clone sits one base away, suggesting this may be a read error. The rearrangement uses TRBV2 and TRBJ1-4, with D unclear. CDR1 is SNHLY, CDR2 FYNNEI, per germline. The CDR3 has 13 residues. In nucleotides, the CDR3 is TGTGCCAGCAGTGGGCCAACTAATGGAAAACTGTTTTTT. Residues: CASSGPTNGKLFF.

This clonotype occurred many times. The chain has TRBV2 and TRBJ1-5; D not certain. This CDR3 contains 14 residues. V was shortened by 7 bases and J by 1 base, with 11 bases between the two germline ends. Germline CDR1 reads SNHLY; CDR2 reads FYNNEI. CDR3: CASTGRSSNQPQHF. The CDR3 DNA reads TGTGCCAGCACTGGCAGATCCAGCAATCAGCCCCAGCATTTT.

Ten or more counts support this clonotype. The chain employs TRBV2 and TRBJ2-1, with 8 bases matching TRBD2. The V gene end was trimmed by 3 bases and the J gene end by 4 bases; junction bases not matched to a gene: 2. Per germline, CDR1 SNHLY and CDR2 FYNNEI. This CDR3 spans 14 amino acids. CDR3 sequence: CASSERGGYNEQFF. CDR3 coding DNA: TGTGCCAGCAGTGAGCGCGGGGGGTACAATGAGCAGTTCTTC.

There are many counts of this clonotype. The rearrangement uses TRBV2 and TRBJ2-3; TRBD2 matches at 9 bases. After removal of 4 bases from V and 2 bases from J, the junction contained 1 base not matched to a gene. Per germline, CDR1 SNHLY and CDR2 FYNNEI. The CDR3 contains 14 residues. The CDR3 sequence: CASSGLAVTDTQYF. The CDR3 bases are TGTGCCAGCAGTGGACTAGCGGTCACAGATACGCAGTATTTT.

The CDR3 sequence is CASSLEQGSGNTEAFF. In DNA form, the CDR3 reads TGTGCCAGCAGTTTGGAACAGGGAAGCGGGAACACTGAAGCTTTCTTT. The V call is TRBV28, the J call TRBJ1-1; perhaps TRBD1 as D (6 bases). Germline V gives CDR1 MDHEN, CDR2 SYDVKM. The CDR3 has 16 amino acids. V shed 3 bases and J shed 1 base, with 15 bases lying between them.